Each of the 28 T cell receptor beta chains below was sequenced from the same sample in a study of regulatory T cells in long-lasting Graves disease. Time point of the sample: persistent/refractory GD, antithyroid drugs over 5 years with positive TRAb. PBMC-extracted RNA yielded the TCR library. Building the TCR beta libraries relied on iRepertoire HTBI primers, and CDR3 regions underwent Arm-PCR. TCRdb redid the calling of the multiplex PCR reads with MiXCR, one entry per CDR3 protein. Here the sample spans roughly 470,000 distinct CDR3 sequences, 20% to 25% being singletons. Sequenced material: peripheral blood mononuclear cells (PBMCs), taken when the disease was refractory, from a patient treated with antithyroid drugs. Source of these receptors: a female donor with Graves disease.

This clonotype was recorded many times. The chain has TRBV28 and TRBJ2-5; 7 nucleotides agree with TRBD1. The germline V gene encodes CDR1 MDHEN and CDR2 SYDVKM. The CDR3 is made up of 12 amino acids. V gave up 5 bases and J gave up 9 bases; unmatched junction bases: 6. This CDR3 is CASSATGYPQYF. CDR3 nucleotides: TGTGCCAGCAGTGCGACAGGGTACCCCCAGTACTTC.

The sample holds many counts of this clonotype. V usage is TRBV20-1 and J usage is TRBJ2-7, with 8 bases matching TRBD2. Germline V gene sequence: CDR1 DFQATT, CDR2 SNEGSKA (reference sequence). This CDR3 region has 13 residues. Trimming cost V 0 bases and J 4 bases; bases outside gene matches: 2. For the CDR3, the DNA is TGCAGTGCTAGAGAAGCGGGAGTGTACGAGCAGTACTTC. This translates into CSAREAGVYEQYF.

This clonotype was detected a few times. A much more abundant neighbour one base away suggests this may be a read error. This chain joins TRBV6-5 and TRBJ2-5; D unclear. Germline V lookup: CDR1 MNHEY, CDR2 SVGAGI. Trimming cost V 3 bases and J 5 bases, with 4 bases left between them. The length of the CDR3 is 11 residues. This CDR3 is CASSYIETQYF. The CDR3 region has the DNA TGTGCCAGCAGTTATATCGAGACCCAGTACTTC.

The chain recombines TRBV19 with TRBJ1-5, with 7 positions matching TRBD1. Germline trimming cut 5 bases from V and 6 bases from J; bases unmatched to any gene: 4. The CDR3 sequence is 13 residues long. From germline, CDR1 is LNHDA and CDR2 SQIVND (reference sequence). CDR3 sequence (DNA): TGTGCCAGTAGTGAACAGGGGCCTCAGCCCCAGCATTTT. Amino acid sequence: CASSEQGPQPQHF.

This clonotype was recorded only once. V is TRBV19 and J is TRBJ1-5; D is undetermined. CDR3 length: 13 amino acids. V lost 7 bases, J lost 7 bases, and 14 bases lay in between. Germline loops: CDR1 LNHDA, CDR2 SQIVND (reference sequence). CDR3 in DNA: TGTGCCAGTACGCCCGCTGCGTTGCAGCCCCAGCATTTT. Its translation is CASTPAALQPQHF.

This clonotype turned up a few times. This chain uses TRBV3-1 with TRBJ2-2, with 9 bases fitting TRBD2. This CDR3 is built from 16 residues. Germline CDR1 and CDR2: LGHDT and YNNKEL (reference sequence). Trimming cost V 4 bases and J 1 base; bases outside gene matches: 4. The CDR3 here is CASSRAGGMNTGELFF. CDR3 sequence (DNA): TGTGCCAGCAGCCGGGCGGGAGGGATGAACACCGGGGAGCTGTTTTTT.

This clonotype showed up just a few times. The rearrangement links TRBV6-2 or TRBV6-3 to TRBJ2-2; 9 nucleotides align to TRBD2. CDR1 and CDR2 (germline): MNHEY, SVGEGT. The CDR3 runs to 19 residues. V shed 3 bases and J 0 bases; nucleotides not matched to a gene: 11. DNA of the CDR3: TGTGCCAGCAGTTATACCCTTCTAGCGGGAACCTCGAACACCGGGGAGCTGTTTTTT. It yields the protein CASSYTLLAGTSNTGELFF.

The rearrangement uses TRBV20-1 and TRBJ2-3, with D possibly called TRBD1 or TRBD2 (5 bases each). CDR3 length equals 15 residues. The germline CDR1 and CDR2 sequences are DFQATT and SNEGSKA (reference sequence). CDR3 bases: TGCAGGGGAATCGGGGCGGCTACCCTGGGGGATACGCAGTATTTT. Encoded protein: CRGIGAATLGDTQYF.

This clonotype has ten or more counts. The rearrangement links TRBV28 to TRBJ2-7; maybe TRBD1 (6 bases). CDR1 and CDR2 (germline): MDHEN, SYDVKM. The V and J ends lost 5 bases and 6 bases respectively, with 8 bases between them. The CDR3 is made up of 11 amino acids. The chain's CDR3 is CASSGDIEQYF. CDR3 bases: TGTGCCAGCAGTGGGGACATCGAGCAGTACTTC.

This clonotype was counted ten times or more. The chain couples TRBV12-3 or TRBV12-4 to TRBJ2-7; TRBD1 agrees at 7 bases. The trim removed 2 bases at V and 5 bases at J, leaving 6 bases unmatched. The CDR3 runs to 14 residues. CDR3 coding DNA: TGTGCCAGCAGTTTAACGGGACAGTTAAACGAGCAGTACTTC. Its protein is CASSLTGQLNEQYF.

The CDR3 loop is CASSQEHSTNEKLFF. CDR3 DNA: TGTGCCAGCAGCCAAGAACACTCAACTAATGAAAAACTGTTTTTT. V is TRBV4-2 and J is TRBJ1-4; D gene uncertain. Germline-derived CDR1 and CDR2 are LGHNA and YNFKEQ. CDR3 length: 15 residues. Trimming removed 0 bases from V and 0 bases from J, with 5 bases in between.

Many counts were recorded for this clonotype. The chain joins TRBV29-1 to TRBJ2-7; 7 positions match TRBD1. In germline, CDR1 is SQVTM, CDR2 ANQGSEA. The trim removed 1 base at V and 7 bases at J, leaving 7 bases unmatched. The CDR3 is 13 residues long. The CDR3: CSVEGTGQREQYF. In nucleotides, the CDR3 is TGCAGCGTTGAAGGGACAGGCCAAAGGGAGCAGTACTTC.

This clonotype has at least ten counts. The V and J genes are TRBV12-3 or TRBV12-4 and TRBJ2-5, with 10 bases aligning to TRBD2. V was pared by 6 bases and J by 5 bases, with 0 bases of the junction left unmatched. This CDR3 is built from 12 residues. This chain's CDR3 is CASRAGGETQYF. The CDR3 DNA follows: TGTGCCAGCAGAGCGGGAGGGGAGACCCAGTACTTC.

This clonotype has a count of ten or more. The chain joins TRBV7-3 to TRBJ1-5, with a weak D call TRBD1 (5 bases). CDR1 is SGHTA and CDR2 is FQGTGA in the germline V gene. V lost 3 bases, J lost 7 bases, and 13 bases lay in between. CDR3 length equals 14 residues. The CDR3: CASSLGKGDQPQHF. The CDR3 nucleotides are TGTGCCAGCAGCTTGGGGAAAGGGGACCAGCCCCAGCATTTT.

This clonotype was recorded at least ten times. The chain joins TRBV28 to TRBJ1-2; D not certain. This CDR3 comprises 12 residues. The V gene's germline CDR1 is MDHEN and CDR2 SYDVKM. Trimming removed 6 bases at V and 8 bases at J, with 13 bases between. This chain's CDR3 is CASSLGPGGYTF. The CDR3 DNA reads as TGTGCCAGCAGCTTAGGACCAGGAGGCTACACCTTC.

This clonotype came up many times. This chain connects TRBV19 to TRBJ1-5; no reliable D call. The germline V gene has CDR1 LNHDA and CDR2 SQIVND (reference sequence). The length of the CDR3 is 18 residues. The V and J ends lost 5 bases and 0 bases respectively, with 20 bases between them. CDR3 DNA: TGTGCCAGTAGTCCCCTGAGAGGGCACGAATATAGCAATCAGCCCCAGCATTTT. This encodes CASSPLRGHEYSNQPQHF.

This clonotype was counted many times. The genes are TRBV28 and TRBJ2-7, with 12 bases that match TRBD2. The CDR3 covers 16 residues. The germline V gene encodes CDR1 MDHEN and CDR2 SYDVKM. With 4 bases clipped from V and 6 bases from J, the junction kept 10 bases outside the gene matches. The chain's CDR3 is CASSSLAPSGRGEQYF. CDR3 in DNA: TGTGCCAGCAGTTCCCTAGCTCCTAGCGGGAGGGGCGAGCAGTACTTC.

This clonotype has at least ten counts. The chain carries TRBV20-1 and TRBJ2-7; D might be TRBD1 (6 bases). Trimming took off 5 bases at V and 4 bases at J, with 12 bases between the two ends. Germline CDR1 and CDR2: DFQATT and SNEGSKA (reference sequence). The CDR3 contains 12 residues. The CDR3 sequence: CSAPKDSYEQYF. CDR3 nucleotide sequence: TGCAGTGCTCCGAAGGACAGTTACGAGCAGTACTTC.

As regards this clonotype: A much larger clone differs from this one at a single base, so this may be a read error. The chain links TRBV7-3 to TRBJ2-7, with no clear D. Trimming pared 2 bases from V and 2 bases from J, leaving 7 bases between. The CDR3 consists of 13 residues. Germline V gives CDR1 SGHTA, CDR2 FQGTGA. The CDR3 loop reads CASSLAPTYEQYF. CDR3 sequence (DNA): TGTGCCAGCAGCTTAGCGCCCACCTACGAGCAGTACTTC.

This clonotype was counted ten times or more. As DNA, the CDR3 is TGTGCCAGCACTTCATCTCCGGGACAGTACCACGAGCAGTACTTC. Translating it yields CASTSSPGQYHEQYF. The J gene is TRBJ2-7, the V gene TRBV5-5, with 7 bases identical to TRBD1. The V gene end was trimmed by 6 bases and the J gene end by 5 bases; junction bases not matched to a gene: 14. The CDR3 extends over 15 amino acids. Germline V gene sequence: CDR1 SGHKS, CDR2 YYEKEE (reference sequence).

The chain uses TRBV10-2 and TRBJ1-1; D is uncertain. CDR3 length: 15 residues. V was clipped by 3 bases and J by 0 bases, with 11 bases between them. Germline V gene lookup returns CDR1 WSHSY and CDR2 SAAADI. CDR3 in DNA: TGCGCCAGCAGTGACATAGGCAGAATGAACACTGAAGCTTTCTTT. Translated, it gives CASSDIGRMNTEAFF.

In its sample, this clonotype was seen many times. This chain connects TRBV11-1 to TRBJ2-7; 10 nucleotides agree with TRBD2. Looked up from germline, CDR1 is SGHAT and CDR2 is FQDESV (reference sequence). The CDR3 runs to 17 residues. With 7 bases clipped from V and 3 bases from J, the junction kept 15 bases outside the gene matches. CDR3 in DNA: TGTGCCAGCATGTCGACTAGCGGGCCTTCGGGGGGCTACGAGCAGTACTTC. The encoded protein is CASMSTSGPSGGYEQYF.

The sample holds a few counts of this clonotype. CDR3 DNA sequence: TGTGCCAGTAGGACAGGAACATATAGCAATCAGCCCCAGCATTTT. It translates to CASRTGTYSNQPQHF. This rearrangement joins TRBV19 to TRBJ1-5; a possible D gene is TRBD1 (6 bases). The V end lost 6 bases, the J end lost 0 bases, and 12 bases lay between the germline ends. Germline V lookup: CDR1 LNHDA, CDR2 SQIVND (reference sequence). CDR3 size: 15 residues.

The V and J genes are TRBV7-9 and TRBJ2-1; 10 bases fit TRBD1. The V gene's germline CDR1 is SEHNR and CDR2 FQNEAQ (reference sequence). The CDR3 is 15 residues long. V was clipped by 5 bases and J by 5 bases; unmatched bases: 6. In DNA, the CDR3 is TGTGCCAGCAGCAGGGGACAGGGGTTTAACAATGAGCAGTTCTTC. Its protein product is CASSRGQGFNNEQFF.

This clonotype was seen many times. This chain uses TRBV27 with TRBJ2-7, with D perhaps matching TRBD1 (5 bases). This CDR3 comprises 16 residues. V lost 1 base and J 1 base, leaving 14 bases between the germline ends. Germline-derived CDR1 and CDR2 are MNHEY and SMNVEV (reference sequence). CDR3 loop: CASSLLGDSASYEQYF. CDR3 DNA sequence: TGTGCCAGCAGTTTATTAGGCGACAGCGCTTCCTACGAGCAGTACTTC.

In this sample, this clonotype turned up many times. The rearrangement uses TRBV5-1 and TRBJ2-7; 7 bases are a match to TRBD1. The germline V gene encodes CDR1 SGHRS and CDR2 YFSETQ. The V and J ends lost 3 bases and 4 bases, in that order; junction bases with no gene match: 7. This CDR3 contains 14 residues. CDR3 coding DNA: TGCGCCAGCAGCTCGGAAACAGGGGTGTACGAGCAGTACTTC. It codes for CASSSETGVYEQYF.

This clonotype appeared many times. The chain recombines TRBV28 with TRBJ2-7; D not certain. There are 11 residues in the CDR3. V was clipped by 5 bases and J by 6 bases, with 8 bases between them. Germline V lookup: CDR1 MDHEN, CDR2 SYDVKM. CDR3 in DNA: TGTGCCAGCAGTGACCCTCTCGAGCAGTACTTC. Amino acid sequence: CASSDPLEQYF.

This clonotype was seen a few times. V and J are TRBV13 and TRBJ2-7, with D hard to call. This CDR3 region has 14 residues. V lost 3 bases and J 5 bases, leaving 14 bases between the germline ends. CDR1 and CDR2 (germline): PRHDT, FYEKMQ (reference sequence). CDR3 nucleotides: TGTGCCAGCAGCTTTGGCCCCAGCGTCGACGAGCAGTACTTC. As protein: CASSFGPSVDEQYF.